A selection of T cell receptor beta chains follows, all from one sample in a study of identical twins. From the 5' RACE reads, TCRdb called clonotypes with MiXCR, one entry per CDR3 protein. Among about 150,000 distinct CDR3 sequences listed, under 4.5% were seen once. Sequenced input: memory T cells sorted from blood. Source of these receptors: a man between 18 and 29 years old in good health. The CDR3 runs from the conserved cysteine through the conserved F or W. Fields, in order: D gene, J gene, V gene, clone size, CDR3 length, CDR3 DNA, CDR3 protein. The D gene is left open where the match is weak. Not every row has a clone size; where given, it reads once, few, many or a size class.

D: NA; J: TRBJ2-7; V: TRBV18; size: many; length: 15; DNA: TGTGCCAGCTCGCCAGGGATAACGACCTCCTACGAGCAGTACTTC; CDR3: CASSPGITTSYEQYF
D: TRBD1; J: TRBJ1-1; V: TRBV5-1; size: many; length: 16; DNA: TGCGCCAGCAGCCGCGGGACAGGGGGTATGAACACTGAAGCTTTCTTT; CDR3: CASSRGTGGMNTEAFF
D: TRBD1; J: TRBJ1-5; V: TRBV19; size: NA; length: 15; DNA: TGTGCCAGTAGTTGGGGACAGGGGAGCAATCAGCCCCAGCATTTT; CDR3: CASSWGQGSNQPQHF
D: NA; J: TRBJ1-2; V: TRBV5-1; size: many; length: 12; DNA: TGCGCCAGCAGCTTGGCCGGGGGCGGCTACACCTTC; CDR3: CASSLAGGGYTF
D: NA; J: TRBJ2-1; V: TRBV6-1; size: many; length: 14; DNA: TGTGCCAGCAGTGTTCGAGAGGCCTACAATGAGCAGTTCTTC; CDR3: CASSVREAYNEQFF
D: NA; J: TRBJ2-2; V: TRBV11-2; size: many; length: 15; DNA: TGTGCCAGCAGAAGGGACTCCGCGAACACCGGGGAGCTGTTTTTT; CDR3: CASRRDSANTGELFF
D: TRBD2; J: TRBJ2-5; V: TRBV12-3/TRBV12-4; size: many; length: 17; DNA: TGTGCCAGCTCCCCCGGTGGAGCGGGAGTGAGGGGAGAGACCCAGTACTTC; CDR3: CASSPGGAGVRGETQYF
D: NA; J: TRBJ2-7; V: TRBV7-9; size: many; length: 14; DNA: TGTGCCAGCAGCTTTGGCAGCCCCACCTACGAGCAGTACTTC; CDR3: CASSFGSPTYEQYF
D: TRBD2; J: TRBJ2-1; V: TRBV7-9; size: many; length: 15; DNA: TGTGCCAGCAGCTTAAATAGCGGGGGGTACAATGAGCAGTTCTTC; CDR3: CASSLNSGGYNEQFF
D: TRBD2; J: TRBJ2-3; V: TRBV4-3; size: many; length: 15; DNA: TGCGCCAGCAGCTATAGCGGGGGGAGCACAGATACGCAGTATTTT; CDR3: CASSYSGGSTDTQYF
D: NA; J: TRBJ2-7; V: TRBV20-1; size: many; length: 14; DNA: TGCAGTGCCACCCCGGGTTTTAGCTCCTACGAGCAGTACTTC; CDR3: CSATPGFSSYEQYF
D: NA; J: TRBJ2-2; V: TRBV11-2; size: many; length: 19; DNA: TGTGCCAGCAGCTTCGGGATCCATACCGAGGCGCTGAACACCGGGGAGCTGTTTTTT; CDR3: CASSFGIHTEALNTGELFF
D: TRBD1; J: TRBJ2-2; V: TRBV6-1; size: many; length: 14; DNA: TGTGCCAGCAGTGGAACAGGGGGAACCGGGGAGCTGTTTTTT; CDR3: CASSGTGGTGELFF
D: NA; J: TRBJ2-7; V: TRBV30; size: many; length: 11; DNA: TGTGCCTGCTTACACCTTTACGAGCAGTACTTC; CDR3: CACLHLYEQYF
D: TRBD2; J: TRBJ2-3; V: TRBV6-5; size: many; length: 19; DNA: TGTGCCAGCAGTTACGGTCCGGCTAGCGGGACCCGTAACACAGATACGCAGTATTTT; CDR3: CASSYGPASGTRNTDTQYF
D: NA; J: TRBJ2-5; V: TRBV5-1; size: NA; length: 14; DNA: TGCGCCAGCAGCCTAGGGACCTCCCGAGAGACCCAGTACTTC; CDR3: CASSLGTSRETQYF
D: NA; J: TRBJ1-1; V: TRBV20-1; size: many; length: 12; DNA: TGCAGTGCTAGAGCCGGCCGCACTGAAGCTTTCTTT; CDR3: CSARAGRTEAFF
D: NA; J: TRBJ2-3; V: TRBV7-2; size: many; length: 12; DNA: TGTGCCAGCAGCTATCCGTGGGGTACGCAGTATTTT; CDR3: CASSYPWGTQYF
D: NA; J: TRBJ1-1; V: TRBV29-1; size: many; length: 14; DNA: TGCAGCGTTGAACCCCGGATCATGAACACTGAAGCTTTCTTT; CDR3: CSVEPRIMNTEAFF
D: TRBD2; J: TRBJ2-1; V: TRBV6-1; size: many; length: 16; DNA: TGTGCCAGCAGCCCCATTACTAGCGGGAGGTTGGGTGAGCAGTTCTTC; CDR3: CASSPITSGRLGEQFF
D: NA; J: TRBJ2-1; V: TRBV28; size: NA; length: 16; DNA: TGTGCCAGCAGTTTGGGAGTTTCCCGCTCCTACAATGAGCAGTTCTTC; CDR3: CASSLGVSRSYNEQFF
D: NA; J: TRBJ2-1; V: TRBV6-5; size: many; length: 11; DNA: TGTGCCAGCCGCTGGCACAATGAGCAGTTCTTC; CDR3: CASRWHNEQFF
D: TRBD2; J: TRBJ2-1; V: TRBV27; size: many; length: 15; DNA: TGTGCCAGCAGATCGGGACTAGCGGGAGTTGTTGAGCAGTTCTTC; CDR3: CASRSGLAGVVEQFF
D: NA; J: TRBJ2-5; V: TRBV12-3/TRBV12-4; size: many; length: 18; DNA: TGTGCCAGCAGTTTAAAAATCTCGATGGGAGCAACGTCCGAGACCCAGTACTTC; CDR3: CASSLKISMGATSETQYF
D: TRBD1; J: TRBJ2-1; V: TRBV7-8; size: few; length: 15; DNA: TGTGCCAGCAGCCCAACACGGACAGGGGCCGCTTATGAGTTCTTC; CDR3: CASSPTRTGAAYEFF
D: TRBD2; J: TRBJ2-3; V: TRBV20-1; size: many; length: 14; DNA: TGCAGTGCTAGTGAGGGACTAGCGATGGATACGCAGTATTTT; CDR3: CSASEGLAMDTQYF
D: NA; J: TRBJ1-2; V: TRBV12-5; size: many; length: 16; DNA: TGTGCTAGTGGTTTGGACGTAGGGCCAGCTAACTATGGCTACACCTTC; CDR3: CASGLDVGPANYGYTF
D: TRBD2; J: TRBJ2-1; V: TRBV2; size: many; length: 15; DNA: TGTGCCAGCAGTGAGGGACTAGCGGGAGGTGAATGGCAGTTCTTC; CDR3: CASSEGLAGGEWQFF
D: NA; J: TRBJ2-3; V: TRBV7-7; size: many; length: 15; DNA: TGTGCCAGCAGCTTAGGGCACCGGCACACAGATACGCAGTATTTT; CDR3: CASSLGHRHTDTQYF
D: NA; J: TRBJ2-6; V: TRBV28; size: many; length: 15; DNA: TGTGCCAGCAGTCGACAGATCTCTGGGGCCAACGTCCTGACTTTC; CDR3: CASSRQISGANVLTF
D: NA; J: TRBJ1-1; V: TRBV20-1; size: many; length: 11; DNA: TGCAGTGCAGCAGGGTGGACTGAAGCTTTCTTT; CDR3: CSAAGWTEAFF